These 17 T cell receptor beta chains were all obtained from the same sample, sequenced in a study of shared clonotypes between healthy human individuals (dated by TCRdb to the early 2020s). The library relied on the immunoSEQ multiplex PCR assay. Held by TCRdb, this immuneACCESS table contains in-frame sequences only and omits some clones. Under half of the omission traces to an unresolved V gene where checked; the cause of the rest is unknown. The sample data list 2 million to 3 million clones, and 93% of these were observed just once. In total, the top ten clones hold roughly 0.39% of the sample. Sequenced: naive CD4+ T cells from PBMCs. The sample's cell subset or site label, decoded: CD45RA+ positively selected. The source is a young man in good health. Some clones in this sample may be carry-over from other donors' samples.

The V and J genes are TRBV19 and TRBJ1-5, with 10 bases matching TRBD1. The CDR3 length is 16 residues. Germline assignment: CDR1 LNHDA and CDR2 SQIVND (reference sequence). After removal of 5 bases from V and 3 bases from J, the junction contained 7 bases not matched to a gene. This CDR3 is CASSARQGAFNQPQHF. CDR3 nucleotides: TGTGCCAGTAGTGCCCGACAGGGGGCTTTCAATCAGCCCCAGCATTTT.

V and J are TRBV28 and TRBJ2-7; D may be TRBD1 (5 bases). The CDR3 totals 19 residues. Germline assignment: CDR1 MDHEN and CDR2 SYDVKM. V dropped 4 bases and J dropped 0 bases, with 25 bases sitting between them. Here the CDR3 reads CASSSVGTGRIRNSYEQYF. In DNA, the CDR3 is TGTGCCAGCAGTTCGGTGGGAACAGGCAGAATCCGCAACTCCTACGAGCAGTACTTC.

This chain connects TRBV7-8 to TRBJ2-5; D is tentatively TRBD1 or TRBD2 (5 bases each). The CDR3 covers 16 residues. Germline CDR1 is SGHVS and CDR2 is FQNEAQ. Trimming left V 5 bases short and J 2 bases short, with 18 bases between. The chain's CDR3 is CASSLFGTGQQETQYF. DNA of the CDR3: TGTGCCAGCAGCCTCTTTGGCACGGGGCAACAAGAGACCCAGTACTTC. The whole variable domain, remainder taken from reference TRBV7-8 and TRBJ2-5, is GAGVSQSPRYKVAKRGQDVALRCDPISGHVSLFWYQQALGQGPEFLTYFQNEAQLDKSGLPSDRFFAERPEGSVSTLKIQRTQQEDSAVYLCASSLFGTGQQETQYFGPGTRLLVL.

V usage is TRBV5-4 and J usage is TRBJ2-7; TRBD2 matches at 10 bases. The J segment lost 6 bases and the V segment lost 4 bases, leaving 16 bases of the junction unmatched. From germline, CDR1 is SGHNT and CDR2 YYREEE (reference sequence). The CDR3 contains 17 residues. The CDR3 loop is CASSPGGLAGDLSEQYF. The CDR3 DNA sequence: TGTGCCAGCAGCCCCGGGGGCCTAGCGGGAGATCTGAGCGAGCAGTACTTC. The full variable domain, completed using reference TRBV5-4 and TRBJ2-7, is ETGVTQSPTHLIKTRGQQVTLRCSSQSGHNTVSWYQQALGQGPQFIFQYYREEENGRGNFPPRFSGLQFPNYSSELNVNALELDDSALYLCASSPGGLAGDLSEQYFGPGTRLTVT.

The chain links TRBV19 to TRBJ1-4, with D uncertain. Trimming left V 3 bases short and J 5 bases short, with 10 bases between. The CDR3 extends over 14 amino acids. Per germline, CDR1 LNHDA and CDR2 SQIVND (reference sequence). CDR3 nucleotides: TGTGCCAGTAGTATCCCACCGGCGAATGAAAAACTGTTTTTT. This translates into CASSIPPANEKLFF. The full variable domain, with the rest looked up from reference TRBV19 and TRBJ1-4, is DGGITQSPKYLFRKEGQNVTLSCEQNLNHDAMYWYRQDPGQGLRLIYYSQIVNDFQKGDIAEGYSVSREKKESFPLTVTSAQKNPTAFYLCASSIPPANEKLFFGSGTQLSVL.

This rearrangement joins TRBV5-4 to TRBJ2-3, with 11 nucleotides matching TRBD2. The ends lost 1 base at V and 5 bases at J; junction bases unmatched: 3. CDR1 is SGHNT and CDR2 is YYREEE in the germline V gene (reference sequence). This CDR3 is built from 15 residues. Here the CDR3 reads CASSLKLAGEDTQYF. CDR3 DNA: TGTGCCAGCAGCTTGAAACTAGCGGGAGAAGATACGCAGTATTTT.

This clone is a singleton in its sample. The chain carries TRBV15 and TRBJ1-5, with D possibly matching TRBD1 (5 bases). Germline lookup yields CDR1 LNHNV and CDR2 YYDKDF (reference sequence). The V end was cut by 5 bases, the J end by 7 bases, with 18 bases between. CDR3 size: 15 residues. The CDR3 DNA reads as TGTGCCACCAGCCTAAAGGGCAGGGAAAACCAGCCCCAGCATTTT. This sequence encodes CATSLKGRENQPQHF. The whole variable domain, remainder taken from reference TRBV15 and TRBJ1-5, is DAMVIQNPRYQVTQFGKPVTLSCSQTLNHNVMYWYQQKSSQAPKLLFHYYDKDFNNEADTPDNFQSRRPNTSFCFLDIRSPGLGDTAMYLCATSLKGRENQPQHFGDGTRLSIL.

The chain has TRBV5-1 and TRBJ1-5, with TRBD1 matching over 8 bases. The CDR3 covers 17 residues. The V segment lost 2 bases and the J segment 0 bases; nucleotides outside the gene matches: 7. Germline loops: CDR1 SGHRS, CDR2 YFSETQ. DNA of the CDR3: TGCGCCAGCAGCTTAGGACAGGGATTCTATAGCAATCAGCCCCAGCATTTT. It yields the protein CASSLGQGFYSNQPQHF.

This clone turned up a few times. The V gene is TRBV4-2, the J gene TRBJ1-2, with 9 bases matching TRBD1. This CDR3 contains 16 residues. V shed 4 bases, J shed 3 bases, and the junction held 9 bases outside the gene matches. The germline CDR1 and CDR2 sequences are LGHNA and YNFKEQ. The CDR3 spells CASSRKVDRGDYGYTF. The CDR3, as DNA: TGTGCCAGCAGCCGAAAGGTGGACAGGGGCGACTATGGCTACACCTTC.

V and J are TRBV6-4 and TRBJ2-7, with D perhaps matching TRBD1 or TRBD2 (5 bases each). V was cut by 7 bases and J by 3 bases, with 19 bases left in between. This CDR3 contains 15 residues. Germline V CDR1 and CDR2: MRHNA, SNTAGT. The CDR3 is CASTLRNGGCYEQYF. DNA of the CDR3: TGTGCCAGCACCCTGCGTAATGGGGGTTGCTACGAGCAGTACTTC.

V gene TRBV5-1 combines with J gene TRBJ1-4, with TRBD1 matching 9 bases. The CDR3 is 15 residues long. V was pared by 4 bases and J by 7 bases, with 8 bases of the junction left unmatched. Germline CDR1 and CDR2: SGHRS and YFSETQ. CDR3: CASSIGQGTSEKLFF. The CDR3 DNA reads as TGCGCCAGCAGCATCGGACAGGGGACGAGTGAAAAACTGTTTTTT.

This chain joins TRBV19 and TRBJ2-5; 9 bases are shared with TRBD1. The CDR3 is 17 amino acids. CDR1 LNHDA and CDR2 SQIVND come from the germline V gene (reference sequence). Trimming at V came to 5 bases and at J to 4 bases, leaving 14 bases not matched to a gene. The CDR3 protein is CASSLATGGLIGETQYF. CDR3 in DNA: TGTGCCAGTAGTTTAGCGACAGGGGGGCTTATCGGAGAGACCCAGTACTTC. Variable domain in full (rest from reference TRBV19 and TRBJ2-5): DGGITQSPKYLFRKEGQNVTLSCEQNLNHDAMYWYRQDPGQGLRLIYYSQIVNDFQKGDIAEGYSVSREKKESFPLTVTSAQKNPTAFYLCASSLATGGLIGETQYFGPGTRLLVL.

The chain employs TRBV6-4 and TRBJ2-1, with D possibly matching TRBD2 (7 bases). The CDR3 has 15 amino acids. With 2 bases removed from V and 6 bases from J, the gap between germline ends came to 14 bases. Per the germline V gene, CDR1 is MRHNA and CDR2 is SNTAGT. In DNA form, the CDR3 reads TGTGCCAGCAGTGACGGGAGGGGGGGGCCCAATGAGCAGTTCTTC. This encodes CASSDGRGGPNEQFF.

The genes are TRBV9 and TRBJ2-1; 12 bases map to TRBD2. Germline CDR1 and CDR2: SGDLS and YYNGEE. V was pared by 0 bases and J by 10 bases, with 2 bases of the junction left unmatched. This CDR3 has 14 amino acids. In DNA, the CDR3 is TGTGCCAGCAGCGTAGGAGGGACTAGCGGGGAGCAGTTCTTC. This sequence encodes CASSVGGTSGEQFF.

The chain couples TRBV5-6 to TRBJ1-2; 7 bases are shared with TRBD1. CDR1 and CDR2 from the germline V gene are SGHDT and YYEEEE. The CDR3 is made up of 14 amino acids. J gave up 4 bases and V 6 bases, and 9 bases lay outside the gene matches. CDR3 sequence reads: CASTRDSHPYGYTF. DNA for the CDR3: TGTGCCAGCACTAGGGACAGCCACCCCTATGGCTACACCTTC.

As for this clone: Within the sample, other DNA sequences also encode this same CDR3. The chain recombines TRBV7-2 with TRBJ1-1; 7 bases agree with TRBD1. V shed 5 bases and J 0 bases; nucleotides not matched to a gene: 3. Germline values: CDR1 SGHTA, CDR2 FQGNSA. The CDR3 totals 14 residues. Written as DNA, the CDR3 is TGTGCCAGCAGCCCAGGACAGGTGAACACTGAAGCTTTCTTT. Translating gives CASSPGQVNTEAFF.

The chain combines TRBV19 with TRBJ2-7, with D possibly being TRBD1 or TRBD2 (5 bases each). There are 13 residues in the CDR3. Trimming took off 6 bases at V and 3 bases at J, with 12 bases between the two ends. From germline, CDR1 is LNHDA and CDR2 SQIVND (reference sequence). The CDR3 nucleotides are TGTGCCAGTAGCCCGGGACGGAACTACGAGCAGTACTTC. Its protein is CASSPGRNYEQYF. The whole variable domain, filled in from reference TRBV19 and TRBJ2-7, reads DGGITQSPKYLFRKEGQNVTLSCEQNLNHDAMYWYRQDPGQGLRLIYYSQIVNDFQKGDIAEGYSVSREKKESFPLTVTSAQKNPTAFYLCASSPGRNYEQYFGPGTRLTVT.